A single sample gave rise to the 7 T cell receptor beta chains below, sequenced in a study of blood T cell repertoires in COVID-19. Some clones are missing from TCRdb's copy, which holds only in-frame ones; the method was immunoSEQ multiplex PCR. The data show 130,000 to 150,000 clones, about 84% seen once. The sequencing sample was made of peripheral blood. The source of these receptors is a woman of 80 years or more in a cohort sampled during active or convalescent COVID-19.

This chain uses TRBV18 with TRBJ1-2; D remains ambiguous. The CDR3 length is 15 residues. Germline V gene data show CDR1 as KGHSH and CDR2 as LQKENI. With 2 bases removed from V and 0 bases from J, the gap between germline ends came to 10 bases. The CDR3 spells CASSPSINSNYGYTF. In DNA form, the CDR3 reads TGTGCCAGCTCACCATCCATCAACTCTAACTATGGCTACACCTTC.

In this sample, this clone turned up a few times. This chain connects TRBV7-9 to TRBJ1-4; D gene uncertain. The V and J ends lost 5 bases and 6 bases respectively, with 13 bases between them. This CDR3 has 14 amino acids. Germline V gene lookup returns CDR1 SEHNR and CDR2 FQNEAQ (reference sequence). DNA for the CDR3: TGTGCCAGCAGCCCCCGGTACAGTGATGAAAAACTGTTTTTT. Protein: CASSPRYSDEKLFF. The variable domain in full, with the rest retrieved from reference TRBV7-9 and TRBJ1-4, is DTGVSQNPRHKITKRGQNVTFRCDPISEHNRLYWYRQTLGQGPEFLTYFQNEAQLEKSRLLSDRFSAERPKGSFSTLEIQRTEQGDSAMYLCASSPRYSDEKLFFGSGTQLSVL.

The chain joins TRBV18 to TRBJ2-3, with a weak D call TRBD1 (6 bases). This CDR3 is built from 15 residues. The germline CDR1 and CDR2 sequences are KGHSH and LQKENI. V was shortened by 6 bases and J by 4 bases, with 17 bases between the two germline ends. The CDR3 loop is CASSKIIQGSDTQYF. CDR3 nucleotides: TGTGCCAGCTCGAAAATTATACAGGGTTCAGATACGCAGTATTTT.

CDR3 nucleotides: TGTGCCACCAGTGGACAGGGGGCTACGGAGACCCAGTACTTC. This gives the protein CATSGQGATETQYF. This chain uses TRBV24-1 with TRBJ2-5, with TRBD1 matching over 10 bases. This CDR3 region has 14 residues. V trimming: 5 bases; J trimming: 5 bases; junction bases outside the gene matches: 4. Germline V gives CDR1 KGHDR, CDR2 SFDVKD.

V usage is TRBV5-4 and J usage is TRBJ1-6; D possibly corresponds to TRBD1 (6 bases). The CDR3 has 15 amino acids. V gave up 3 bases and J gave up 12 bases, with 19 bases separating them. Germline CDR1 reads SGHNT; CDR2 reads YYREEE (reference sequence). In DNA form, the CDR3 reads TGTGCCAGCAGCTCCTCCGGGACAAATTGGGGACCCCTCCACTTT. It codes for CASSSSGTNWGPLHF.

CDR3 amino acids: CASSFGGSTDTQYF. As DNA, the CDR3 is TGCGCCAGCAGCTTCGGGGGTAGCACAGATACGCAGTATTTT. The chain uses TRBV5-1 and TRBJ2-3, with D perhaps matching TRBD2 (6 bases). V lost 2 bases and J lost 0, with 7 bases in between. Looked up from germline, CDR1 is SGHRS and CDR2 is YFSETQ. The length of the CDR3 is 14 residues.

Judged by abundance, this clone is medium-sized. Other DNA sequences of this sample code for an identical CDR3. CDR3 sequence: CASSLQGFGEQYF. DNA for the CDR3: TGTGCCAGCAGCTTACAGGGGTTCGGCGAGCAGTACTTC. The chain joins TRBV5-4 to TRBJ2-7, with 7 bases lining up with TRBD1. The CDR3 sequence is 13 residues long. Per germline, CDR1 SGHNT and CDR2 YYREEE (reference sequence). V lost 2 bases and J lost 6; bases outside the gene matches: 5.